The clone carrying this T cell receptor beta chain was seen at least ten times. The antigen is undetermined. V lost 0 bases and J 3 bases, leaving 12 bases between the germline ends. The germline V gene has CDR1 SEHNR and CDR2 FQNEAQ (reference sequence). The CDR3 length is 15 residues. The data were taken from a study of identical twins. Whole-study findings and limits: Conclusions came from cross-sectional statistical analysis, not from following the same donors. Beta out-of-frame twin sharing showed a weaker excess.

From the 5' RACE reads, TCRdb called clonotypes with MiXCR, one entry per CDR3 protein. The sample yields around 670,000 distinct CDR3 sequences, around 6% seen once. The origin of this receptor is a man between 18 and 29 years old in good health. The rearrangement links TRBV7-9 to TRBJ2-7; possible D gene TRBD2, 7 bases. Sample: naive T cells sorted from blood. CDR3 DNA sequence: TGTGCCAGCAGCTTAGCGGGGGCGGGAGTCTACGAGCAGTACTTC. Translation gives CASSLAGAGVYEQYF.